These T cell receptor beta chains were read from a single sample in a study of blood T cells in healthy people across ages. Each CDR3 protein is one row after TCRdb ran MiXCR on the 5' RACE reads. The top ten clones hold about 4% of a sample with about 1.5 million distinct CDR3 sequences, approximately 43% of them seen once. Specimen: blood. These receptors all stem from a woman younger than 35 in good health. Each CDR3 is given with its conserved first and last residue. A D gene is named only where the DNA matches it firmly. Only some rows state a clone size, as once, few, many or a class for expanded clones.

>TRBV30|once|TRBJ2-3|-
TGTGCCTGGATACTAGCTGGGGATACGCAGTATTTT
CAWILAGDTQYF
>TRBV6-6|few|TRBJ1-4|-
TGTGCCAGCAGTTTCCCGACGGAAAAACTGTTTTTT
CASSFPTEKLFF
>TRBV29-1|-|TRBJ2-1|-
TGCAGCGTGCTATGGGACACGCGGAACAATGAGCAGTTCTTC
CSVLWDTRNNEQFF
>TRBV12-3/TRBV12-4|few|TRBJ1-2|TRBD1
TGTGCCAGCAGCCGGACAGGGACGGGCGGCTACACCTTC
CASSRTGTGGYTF
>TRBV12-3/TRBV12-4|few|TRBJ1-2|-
TGTGCCAGCAGTTTATTCGTGGGTGGCTACACCTTC
CASSLFVGGYTF
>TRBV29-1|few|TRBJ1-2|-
TGCAGCGTTGGGGCCAGGGTGAACTATGGCTACACCTTC
CSVGARVNYGYTF
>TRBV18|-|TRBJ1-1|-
TGTGCCAGCTCACCACAAGGTCGTGGGTACACTGAAGCTTTCTTT
CASSPQGRGYTEAFF
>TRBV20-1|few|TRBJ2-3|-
TGCAGCCCTACTGGCACAGATACGCAGTATTTT
CSPTGTDTQYF
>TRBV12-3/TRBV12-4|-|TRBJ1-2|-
TGTGCCAGCAGTTTCTATCAGACGAGCACCTTC
CASSFYQTSTF
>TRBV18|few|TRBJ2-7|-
TGTGCCAGCTCCCCCATCGGGAGTGGCGGTAGATCTTACGAGCAGTACTTC
CASSPIGSGGRSYEQYF
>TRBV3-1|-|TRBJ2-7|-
TGTGCCAGCAGCCAGAAAGGGGGCTACGAGCAGTACTTC
CASSQKGGYEQYF
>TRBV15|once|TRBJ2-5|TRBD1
TGTGCCACCAGTTACAGGGGAGAGACCCAGTACTTC
CATSYRGETQYF
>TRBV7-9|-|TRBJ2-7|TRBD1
TGTGCCAGCAGCTTAGTCAGGACAGGGGCCTCCTACGAGCAGTACTTC
CASSLVRTGASYEQYF
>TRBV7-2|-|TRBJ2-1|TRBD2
TGTGCCAGCAGCTTCGGCGCTAGCGGATACAATGAGCAGTTCTTC
CASSFGASGYNEQFF
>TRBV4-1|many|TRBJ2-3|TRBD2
TGCGCCAGCAGCCAGTCCCCGGGACTAGAGGATACGCAGTATTTT
CASSQSPGLEDTQYF
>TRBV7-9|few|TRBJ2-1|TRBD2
TGTGCCAGCAGCTTCAGCGGGAGCTTCCATGAGCAGTTCTTC
CASSFSGSFHEQFF
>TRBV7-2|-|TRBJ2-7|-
TGTGCCAGCAGCAACAGAACTAGAGGGGGCGAGCAGTACTTC
CASSNRTRGGEQYF
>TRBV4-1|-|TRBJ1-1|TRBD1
TGCGCCAGCAGCCTCATGACAGGGCACATGAACACTGAAGCTTTCTTT
CASSLMTGHMNTEAFF
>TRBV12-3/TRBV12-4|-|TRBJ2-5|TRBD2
TGTGCCAGCACCACACGGGGAAGCGGGAGTACTGAGCAGTACTTC
CASTTRGSGSTEQYF
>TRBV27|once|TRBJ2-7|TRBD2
TGTGCCAGCAGTCCTCGGGGAGCGGGGGTCTACAATGAGCAGTACTTC
CASSPRGAGVYNEQYF
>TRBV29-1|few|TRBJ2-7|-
TGCAGCGTTGATACGCTCTACGAGCAGTACTTC
CSVDTLYEQYF
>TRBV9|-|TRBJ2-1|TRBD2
TGTGCCAGCAGCGTATTAGCGGGGGCAAGTAACAATGAGCAGTTCTTC
CASSVLAGASNNEQFF
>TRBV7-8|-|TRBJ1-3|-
TGTGCCAGCAGCTCAAGGGGCCCCTCTGGAAACACCATATATTTT
CASSSRGPSGNTIYF
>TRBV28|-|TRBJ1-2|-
TGTGCCAGCGGAGCGGGGGGGACGTATGGCTACACCTTC
CASGAGGTYGYTF
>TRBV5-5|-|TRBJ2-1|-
TGTGCCAGCAGCTTAGGGACCAAGAGCTCCTACAATGAGCAGTTCTTC
CASSLGTKSSYNEQFF
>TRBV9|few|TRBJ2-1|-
TGTGCCAGCAGCGTAGTCCCAGGGTTGGGTGAGCAGTTCTTC
CASSVVPGLGEQFF
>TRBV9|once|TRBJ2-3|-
TGTGCCAGCAGCGTAGCGTCGATCACAGATACGCAGTATTTT
CASSVASITDTQYF
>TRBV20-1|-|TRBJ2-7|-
TGCAGTGCGAGAGGGCAGCTGAAAAACGAGCAGTACTTC
CSARGQLKNEQYF
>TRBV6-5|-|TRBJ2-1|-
TGTGCCAGCAGTTACGGGCTTAACAATGAGCAGTTCTTC
CASSYGLNNEQFF
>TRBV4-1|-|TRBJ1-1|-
TGCGCCAGCAGCCAAGGCTCCACAGGGATTGAGACTGAAGCTTTCTTT
CASSQGSTGIETEAFF
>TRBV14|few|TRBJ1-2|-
TGTGCCAGCAGCCAATGGATCTCGGAGGGCTACACCTTC
CASSQWISEGYTF
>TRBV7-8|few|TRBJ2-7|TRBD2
TGTGCCAGCAGCTTAGGACGGGGGGGCGCCTACGAGCAGTACTTC
CASSLGRGGAYEQYF
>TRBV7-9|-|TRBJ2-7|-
TGTGCCAGCAGCTTGGTAGGGTCGGACCCTGCTCCGTACTTC
CASSLVGSDPAPYF
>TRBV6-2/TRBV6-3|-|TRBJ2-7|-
TGTGCCAGCAGTTACTTTGGGGGTTCCTCCTACGAGCAGTACTTC
CASSYFGGSSYEQYF